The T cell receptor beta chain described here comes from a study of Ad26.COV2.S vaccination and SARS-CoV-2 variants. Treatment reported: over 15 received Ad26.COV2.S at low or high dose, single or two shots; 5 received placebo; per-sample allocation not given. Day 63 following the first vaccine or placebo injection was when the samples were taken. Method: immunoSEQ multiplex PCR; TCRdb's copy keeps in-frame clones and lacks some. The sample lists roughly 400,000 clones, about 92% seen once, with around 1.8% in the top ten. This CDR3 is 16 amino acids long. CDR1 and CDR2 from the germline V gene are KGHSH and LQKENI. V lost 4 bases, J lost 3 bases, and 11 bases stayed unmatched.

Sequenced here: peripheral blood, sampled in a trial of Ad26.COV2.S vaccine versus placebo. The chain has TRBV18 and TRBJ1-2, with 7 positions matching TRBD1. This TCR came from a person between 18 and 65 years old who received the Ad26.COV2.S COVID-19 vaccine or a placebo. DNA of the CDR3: TGTGCCAGCTCACTGTCCGGGACAGAACAAGACTATGGCTACACCTTC. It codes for CASSLSGTEQDYGYTF.